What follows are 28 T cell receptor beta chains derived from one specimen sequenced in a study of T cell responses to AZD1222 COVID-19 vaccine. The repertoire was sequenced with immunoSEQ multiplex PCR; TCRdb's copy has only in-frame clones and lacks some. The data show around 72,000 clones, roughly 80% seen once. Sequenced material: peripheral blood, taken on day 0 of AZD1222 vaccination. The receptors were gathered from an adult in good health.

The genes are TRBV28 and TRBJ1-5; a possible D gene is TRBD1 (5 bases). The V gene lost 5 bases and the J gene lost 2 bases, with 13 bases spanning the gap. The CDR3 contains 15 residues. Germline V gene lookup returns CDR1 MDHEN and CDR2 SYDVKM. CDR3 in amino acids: CASSPAQGGNQPQHF. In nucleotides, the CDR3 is TGTGCCAGCAGTCCGGCCCAGGGAGGCAATCAGCCCCAGCATTTT.

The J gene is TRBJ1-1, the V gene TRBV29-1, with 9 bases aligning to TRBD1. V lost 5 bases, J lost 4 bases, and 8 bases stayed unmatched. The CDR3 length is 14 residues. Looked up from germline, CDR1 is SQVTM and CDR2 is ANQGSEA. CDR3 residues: CSVSGTGSFTEAFF. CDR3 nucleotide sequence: TGCAGCGTTTCCGGGACAGGGTCGTTCACTGAAGCTTTCTTT.

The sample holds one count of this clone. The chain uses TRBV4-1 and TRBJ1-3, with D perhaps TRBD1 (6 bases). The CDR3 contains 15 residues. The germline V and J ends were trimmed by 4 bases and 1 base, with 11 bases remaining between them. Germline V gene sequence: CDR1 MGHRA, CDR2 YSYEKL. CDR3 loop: CASSPNTGSGNTIYF. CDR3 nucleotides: TGCGCCAGCAGCCCTAATACAGGGTCTGGAAACACCATATATTTT.

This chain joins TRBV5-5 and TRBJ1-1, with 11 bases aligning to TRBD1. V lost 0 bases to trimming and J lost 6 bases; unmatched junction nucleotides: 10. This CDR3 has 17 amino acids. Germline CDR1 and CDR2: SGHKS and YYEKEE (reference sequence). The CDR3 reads CASSLEGTGGLWAEAFF. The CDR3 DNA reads TGTGCCAGCAGCTTGGAGGGGACAGGGGGTCTCTGGGCTGAAGCTTTCTTT.

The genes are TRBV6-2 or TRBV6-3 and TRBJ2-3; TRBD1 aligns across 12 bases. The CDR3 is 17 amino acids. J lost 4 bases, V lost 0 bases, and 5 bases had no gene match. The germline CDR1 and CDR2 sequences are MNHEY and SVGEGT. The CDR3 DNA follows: TGTGCCAGCAGTTACTCGGGGACAGGGGGCAAGGCAGATACGCAGTATTTT. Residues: CASSYSGTGGKADTQYF.

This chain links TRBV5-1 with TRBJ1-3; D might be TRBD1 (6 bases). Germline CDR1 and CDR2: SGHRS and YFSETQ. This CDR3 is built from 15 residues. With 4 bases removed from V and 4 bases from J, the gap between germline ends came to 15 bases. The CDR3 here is CASSHEGGNGNTIYF. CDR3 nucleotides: TGCGCCAGCAGCCACGAGGGGGGTAACGGAAACACCATATATTTT. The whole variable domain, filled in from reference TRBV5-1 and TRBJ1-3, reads KAGVTQTPRYLIKTRGQQVTLSCSPISGHRSVSWYQQTPGQGLQFLFEYFSETQRNKGNFPGRFSGRQFSNSRSEMNVSTLELGDSALYLCASSHEGGNGNTIYFGEGSWLTVV.

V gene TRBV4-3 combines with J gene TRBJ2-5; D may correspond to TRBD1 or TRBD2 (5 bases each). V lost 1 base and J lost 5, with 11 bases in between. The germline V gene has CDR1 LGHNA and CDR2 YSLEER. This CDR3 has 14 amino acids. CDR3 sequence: CASSQGGMGETQYF. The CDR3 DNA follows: TGCGCCAGCAGCCAAGGGGGGATGGGCGAGACCCAGTACTTC.

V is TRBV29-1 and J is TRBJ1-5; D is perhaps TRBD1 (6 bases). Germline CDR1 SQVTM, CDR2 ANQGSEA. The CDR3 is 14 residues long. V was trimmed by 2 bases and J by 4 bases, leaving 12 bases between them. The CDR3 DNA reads TGCAGCGTTGAAACCGGCCAGGGGAATCAGCCCCAGCATTTT. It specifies CSVETGQGNQPQHF.

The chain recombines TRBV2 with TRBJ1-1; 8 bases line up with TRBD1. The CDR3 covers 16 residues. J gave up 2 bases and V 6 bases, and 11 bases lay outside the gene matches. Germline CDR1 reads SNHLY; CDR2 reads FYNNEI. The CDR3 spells CASRQLSGTGNTEAFF. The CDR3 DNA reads TGTGCCAGCAGGCAACTGAGTGGGACAGGAAACACTGAAGCTTTCTTT.

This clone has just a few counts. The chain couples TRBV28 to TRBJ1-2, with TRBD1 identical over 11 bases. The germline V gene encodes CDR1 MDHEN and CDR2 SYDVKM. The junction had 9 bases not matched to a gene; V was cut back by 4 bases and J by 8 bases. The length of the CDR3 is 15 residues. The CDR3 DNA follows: TGTGCCAGCAGTTCACCCCGGGACAGGGGGGTAGGCTACACCTTC. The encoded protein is CASSSPRDRGVGYTF.

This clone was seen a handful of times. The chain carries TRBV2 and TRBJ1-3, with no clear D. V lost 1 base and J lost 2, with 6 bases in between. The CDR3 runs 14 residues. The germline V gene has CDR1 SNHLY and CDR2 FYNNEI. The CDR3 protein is CASSEGAAGNTIYF. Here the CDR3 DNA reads TGTGCCAGCAGTGAAGGGGCAGCTGGAAACACCATATATTTT. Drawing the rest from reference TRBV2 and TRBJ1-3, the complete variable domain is EPEVTQTPSHQVTQMGQEVILRCVPISNHLYFYWYRQILGQKVEFLVSFYNNEISEKSEIFDDQFSVERPDGSNFTLKIRSTKLEDSAMYFCASSEGAAGNTIYFGEGSWLTVV.

This CDR3 is CSVVGAEAFF. The CDR3 bases are TGCAGCGTTGTAGGGGCTGAAGCTTTCTTT. This chain links TRBV29-1 with TRBJ1-1; D perhaps matches TRBD1 (5 bases). The CDR3 sequence is 10 residues long. CDR1 SQVTM and CDR2 ANQGSEA come from the germline V gene. Deletions cut 4 bases from V and 6 bases from J, with 6 bases between.

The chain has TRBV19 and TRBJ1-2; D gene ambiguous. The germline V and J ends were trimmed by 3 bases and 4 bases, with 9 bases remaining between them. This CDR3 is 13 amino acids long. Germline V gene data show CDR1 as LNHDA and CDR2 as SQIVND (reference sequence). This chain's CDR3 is CASSIPRTYGYTF. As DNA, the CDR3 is TGTGCCAGTAGTATTCCGAGAACCTATGGCTACACCTTC.

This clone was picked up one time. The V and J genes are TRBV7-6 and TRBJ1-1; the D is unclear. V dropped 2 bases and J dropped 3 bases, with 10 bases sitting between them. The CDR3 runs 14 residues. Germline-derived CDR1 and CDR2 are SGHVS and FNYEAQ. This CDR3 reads CASSLSAAYTEAFF. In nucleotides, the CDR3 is TGTGCCAGCAGCTTATCTGCGGCTTACACTGAAGCTTTCTTT.

CDR3 sequence: CASSLAGGSTDTQYF. Here the CDR3 DNA reads TGTGCCAGCAGTTTAGCGGGGGGCAGCACAGATACGCAGTATTTT. The rearrangement links TRBV6-5 to TRBJ2-3; TRBD2 aligns across 10 bases. From germline, CDR1 is MNHEY and CDR2 SVGAGI. V was pared by 4 bases and J by 0 bases, with 1 base of the junction left unmatched. The CDR3 extends over 15 amino acids.

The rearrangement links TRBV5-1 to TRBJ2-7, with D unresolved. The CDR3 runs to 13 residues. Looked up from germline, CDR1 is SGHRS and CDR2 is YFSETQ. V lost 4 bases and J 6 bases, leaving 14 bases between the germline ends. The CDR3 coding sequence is TGCGCCAGCAGCGCCGCCCTAGTCTCCGAGCAGTACTTC. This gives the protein CASSAALVSEQYF.

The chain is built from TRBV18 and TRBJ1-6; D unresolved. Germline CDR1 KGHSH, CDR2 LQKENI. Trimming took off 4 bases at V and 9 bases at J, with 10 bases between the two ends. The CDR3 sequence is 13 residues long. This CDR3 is CASSQGRFSPLHF. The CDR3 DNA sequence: TGTGCCAGCTCACAGGGCCGGTTTTCACCCCTCCACTTT.

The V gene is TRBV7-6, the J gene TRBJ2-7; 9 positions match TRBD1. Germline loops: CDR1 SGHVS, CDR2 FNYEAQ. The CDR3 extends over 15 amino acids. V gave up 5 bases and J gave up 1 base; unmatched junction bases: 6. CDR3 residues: CASSLGTGNSYEQYF. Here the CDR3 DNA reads TGTGCCAGCAGCCTAGGGACAGGGAATTCCTACGAGCAGTACTTC. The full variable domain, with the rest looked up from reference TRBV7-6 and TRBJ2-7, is GAGVSQSPRYKVTKRGQDVALRCDPISGHVSLYWYRQALGQGPEFLTYFNYEAQQDKSGLPNDRFSAERPEGSISTLTIQRTEQRDSAMYRCASSLGTGNSYEQYFGPGTRLTVT.

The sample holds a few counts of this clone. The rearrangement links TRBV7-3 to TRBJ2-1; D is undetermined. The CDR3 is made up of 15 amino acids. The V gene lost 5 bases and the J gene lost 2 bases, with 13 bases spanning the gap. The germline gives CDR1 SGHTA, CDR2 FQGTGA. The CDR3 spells CASSVDTGPYNEQFF. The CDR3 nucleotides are TGTGCCAGCAGCGTTGATACCGGGCCCTACAATGAGCAGTTCTTC.

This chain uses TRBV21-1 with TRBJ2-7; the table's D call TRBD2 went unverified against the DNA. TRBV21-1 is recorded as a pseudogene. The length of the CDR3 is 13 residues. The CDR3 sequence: CASSRNGNYEQYF. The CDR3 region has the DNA TGTGCCAGCAGCAGAAACGGGAACTACGAGCAGTACTTC.

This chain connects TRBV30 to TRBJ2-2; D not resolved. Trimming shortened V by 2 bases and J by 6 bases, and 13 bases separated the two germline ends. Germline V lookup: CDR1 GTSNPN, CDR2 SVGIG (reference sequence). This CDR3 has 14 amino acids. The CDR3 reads CAWSNPSLPGELFF. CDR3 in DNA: TGTGCCTGGAGTAACCCTAGTCTCCCCGGGGAGCTGTTTTTT.

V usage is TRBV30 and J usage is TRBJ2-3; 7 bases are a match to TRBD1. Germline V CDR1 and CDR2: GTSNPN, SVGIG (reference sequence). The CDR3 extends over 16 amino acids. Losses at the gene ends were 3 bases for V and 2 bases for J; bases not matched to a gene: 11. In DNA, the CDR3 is TGTGCCTGGAGCGAGAGGACAGGAATGATCACAGATACGCAGTATTTT. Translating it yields CAWSERTGMITDTQYF.

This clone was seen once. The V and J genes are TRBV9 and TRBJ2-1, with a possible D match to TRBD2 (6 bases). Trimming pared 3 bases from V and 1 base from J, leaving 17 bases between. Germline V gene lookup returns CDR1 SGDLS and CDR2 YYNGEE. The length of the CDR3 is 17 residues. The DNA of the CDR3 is TGTGCCAGCAGCGGACCTAGCCGGGGAGGTTCCTACAATGAGCAGTTCTTC. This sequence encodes CASSGPSRGGSYNEQFF.

This CDR3 is CASRWAGQGRYEQYF. CDR3 in DNA: TGTGCCAGCAGGTGGGCGGGACAGGGACGCTACGAGCAGTACTTC. The V call is TRBV6-5, the J call TRBJ2-7; 9 bases line up with TRBD1. J lost 3 bases, V lost 6 bases, and 9 bases had no gene match. The CDR3 covers 15 residues. Germline assignment: CDR1 MNHEY and CDR2 SVGAGI.

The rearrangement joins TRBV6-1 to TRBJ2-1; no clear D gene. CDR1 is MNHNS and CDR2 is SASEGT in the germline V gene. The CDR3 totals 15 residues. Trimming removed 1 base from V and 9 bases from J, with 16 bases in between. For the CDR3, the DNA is TGTGCCAGCAGTGAAGGGGGTCTTGCATTTACTGAGCAGTTCTTC. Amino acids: CASSEGGLAFTEQFF.

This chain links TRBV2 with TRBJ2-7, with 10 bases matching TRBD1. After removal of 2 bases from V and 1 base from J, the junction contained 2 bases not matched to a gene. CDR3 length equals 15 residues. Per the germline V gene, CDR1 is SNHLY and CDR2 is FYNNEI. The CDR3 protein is CASSEPGQGSYEQYF. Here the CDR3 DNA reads TGTGCCAGCAGTGAACCGGGACAGGGGTCCTACGAGCAGTACTTC.

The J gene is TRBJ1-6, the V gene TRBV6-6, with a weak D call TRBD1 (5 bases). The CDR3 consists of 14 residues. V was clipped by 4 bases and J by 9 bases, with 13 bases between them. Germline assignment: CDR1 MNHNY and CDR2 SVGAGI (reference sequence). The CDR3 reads CASSFVGTVSPLHF. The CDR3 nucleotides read TGTGCCAGCAGTTTTGTAGGGACGGTTTCACCCCTCCACTTT.

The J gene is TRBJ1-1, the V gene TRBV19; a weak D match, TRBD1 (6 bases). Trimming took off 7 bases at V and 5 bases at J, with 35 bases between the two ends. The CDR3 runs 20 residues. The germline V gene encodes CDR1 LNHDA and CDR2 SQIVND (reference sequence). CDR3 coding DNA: TGTGCCAGTAAGTCTGGGCAGAGCCAGGCCGGGGCAGGGGTAGAGACTGAAGCTTTCTTT. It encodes CASKSGQSQAGAGVETEAFF.